Following are 27 T cell receptor beta chains from one sample sequenced in a study of shared clonotypes between healthy human individuals. The assay was immunoSEQ multiplex PCR, and TCRdb's table has in-frame clones only and misses some. Of over 950,000 clones detected, approximately 80% appear once; the ten largest clones hold approximately 0.95%. The sequencing input was memory CD4+ T cells from PBMCs. Documented subset: CD45RA-negative fraction. Every receptor here comes from a man younger than 30 in good health. Some clones in this sample may be carry-over from other donors' samples.

The chain combines TRBV7-2 with TRBJ2-7, with TRBD1 identical over 7 bases. Trimming removed 4 bases from V and 4 bases from J; junction bases left unmatched: 10. The V gene's germline CDR1 is SGHTA and CDR2 FQGNSA. The CDR3 is made up of 15 amino acids. The CDR3 DNA follows: TGTGCCAGCAGCTCCGACCCCCGGGACAGTTACGAGCAGTACTTC. Its translation is CASSSDPRDSYEQYF.

The CDR3 region is CASSYGSSGNTIYF. CDR3 bases: TGTGCCAGCAGCTACGGAAGCTCTGGAAACACCATATATTTT. J is TRBJ1-3 and V is TRBV5-4; D call uncertain. V dropped 3 bases and J dropped 0 bases, with 7 bases sitting between them. The CDR3 spans 14 residues. Germline CDR1 reads SGHNT; CDR2 reads YYREEE (reference sequence).

The chain uses TRBV11-2 and TRBJ1-1, with no clear D. Trimming pared 0 bases from V and 1 base from J, leaving 9 bases between. Per the germline V gene, CDR1 is SGHAT and CDR2 is FQNNGV. The CDR3 spans 15 residues. CDR3 residues: CASSLDGRGNTEAFF. The CDR3 DNA reads TGTGCCAGCAGCTTAGATGGTCGGGGGAACACTGAAGCTTTCTTT.

In its sample, this clone was seen a few times. The chain joins TRBV6-5 to TRBJ2-6; D remains unclear. The germline gives CDR1 MNHEY, CDR2 SVGAGI. V lost 6 bases to trimming and J lost 2 bases, with 5 bases between them. The CDR3 is 13 residues long. For the CDR3, the DNA is TGTGCCAGCAGGAGTCCTGGGGCCAACGTCCTGACTTTC. This translates into CASRSPGANVLTF.

This chain uses TRBV4-3 with TRBJ2-2, with 7 bases matching TRBD2. V shed 1 base, J shed 5 bases, and the junction held 10 bases outside the gene matches. The V gene's germline CDR1 is LGHNA and CDR2 YSLEER. This CDR3 region has 17 residues. The CDR3 is CASSQGLAAGETGELFF. The CDR3 region has the DNA TGCGCCAGCAGCCAAGGGCTAGCGGCCGGGGAAACCGGGGAGCTGTTTTTT.

This rearrangement joins TRBV28 to TRBJ2-7, with TRBD2 identical over 9 bases. Per germline, CDR1 MDHEN and CDR2 SYDVKM. This CDR3 spans 15 amino acids. The trim removed 6 bases at V and 1 base at J, leaving 7 bases unmatched. This chain's CDR3 is CASRSPGLASYEQYF. The CDR3 bases are TGTGCCAGCAGGTCGCCGGGACTAGCATCCTACGAGCAGTACTTC.

Worth noting for this clone: Distinct nucleotide sequences in the sample also encode this CDR3. The V gene is TRBV30, the J gene TRBJ1-4, with D tentatively TRBD1 (5 bases). The CDR3 length is 15 residues. Germline lookup yields CDR1 GTSNPN and CDR2 SVGIG (reference sequence). Trimming took 3 bases from V and 8 from J, leaving 19 bases between them. The CDR3 spells CAWRVPGHPAEKLFF. As DNA, the CDR3 is TGTGCCTGGAGAGTTCCTGGACACCCGGCGGAAAAACTGTTTTTT.

The chain carries TRBV4-1 and TRBJ2-7; 8 bases map to TRBD1. The V and J ends lost 4 bases and 3 bases, in that order; junction bases with no gene match: 5. Germline CDR1 MGHRA, CDR2 YSYEKL. The CDR3 runs to 14 residues. The DNA of the CDR3 is TGCGCCAGCAGCCGGGACAGGAGGAACTACGAGCAGTACTTC. Encoded protein: CASSRDRRNYEQYF.

The chain uses TRBV25-1 and TRBJ2-7; D is undetermined. The V gene's germline CDR1 is MGHDK and CDR2 SYGVNS. Trimming took off 9 bases at V and 2 bases at J, with 8 bases between the two ends. The CDR3 is 11 amino acids. The CDR3 bases are TGTGCCAGTATGGGCCCCTACGAGCAGTACTTC. This translates into CASMGPYEQYF.

The genes are TRBV29-1 and TRBJ2-1, with a tentative D call TRBD1 (5 bases). Per the germline V gene, CDR1 is SQVTM and CDR2 is ANQGSEA. This CDR3 has 11 residues. Trimming stripped 6 bases from V and 9 bases from J, with 12 bases between. The CDR3 sequence is CSVGASVEQFF. In DNA form, the CDR3 reads TGCAGCGTAGGGGCTAGTGTTGAGCAGTTCTTC.

The genes are TRBV7-3 and TRBJ2-7; perhaps TRBD2 as D (6 bases). This CDR3 contains 13 residues. CDR1 SGHTA and CDR2 FQGTGA come from the germline V gene. Deletions cut 2 bases from V and 5 bases from J, with 10 bases between. The CDR3 DNA is TGTGCCAGCAGCTTATCCGCTAGCGACGAGCAGTACTTC. Translated: CASSLSASDEQYF.

J is TRBJ1-5 and V is TRBV28; TRBD1 matches 9 bases. The V gene's germline CDR1 is MDHEN and CDR2 SYDVKM. After removal of 6 bases from V and 7 bases from J, the junction contained 7 bases not matched to a gene. The CDR3 consists of 14 residues. In DNA, the CDR3 is TGTGCCAGCAGACAGACAGGGGGAGAACAGCCCCAGCATTTT. Protein sequence: CASRQTGGEQPQHF.

The chain joins TRBV18 to TRBJ1-5, with 8 bases aligning to TRBD1. V trimming: 5 bases; J trimming: 7 bases; junction bases outside the gene matches: 7. This CDR3 is 14 amino acids long. Germline-derived CDR1 and CDR2 are KGHSH and LQKENI. The CDR3 reads CASSIQGAGQPQHF. Here the CDR3 DNA reads TGTGCCAGCTCAATCCAGGGGGCTGGACAGCCCCAGCATTTT.

This sequence joins TRBV5-1 and TRBJ1-6; unclear D gene. The CDR3 totals 13 residues. V lost 0 bases and J lost 13, with 11 bases in between. CDR1 and CDR2 (germline): SGHRS, YFSETQ. CDR3 sequence: CASSLVGESPLHF. The CDR3 region has the DNA TGCGCCAGCAGCTTGGTAGGCGAATCGCCCCTCCACTTT. The whole variable domain, remainder taken from reference TRBV5-1 and TRBJ1-6, is KAGVTQTPRYLIKTRGQQVTLSCSPISGHRSVSWYQQTPGQGLQFLFEYFSETQRNKGNFPGRFSGRQFSNSRSEMNVSTLELGDSALYLCASSLVGESPLHFGNGTRLTVT.

This chain links TRBV9 with TRBJ2-7, with 10 bases identical to TRBD2. Germline CDR1 SGDLS, CDR2 YYNGEE. V was clipped by 4 bases and J by 10 bases; unmatched bases: 8. CDR3 length: 13 amino acids. In DNA, the CDR3 is TGTGCCAGCAGCCTGAGGACTAGCGGCTATCAGTACTTC. Translated, it gives CASSLRTSGYQYF.

V and J are TRBV28 and TRBJ1-5, with 7 bases aligning to TRBD1. Per the germline V gene, CDR1 is MDHEN and CDR2 is SYDVKM. The CDR3 runs 15 residues. V was pared by 7 bases and J by 9 bases, with 15 bases of the junction left unmatched. The CDR3 is CASTNTGAGFRPQHF. The CDR3 nucleotides read TGTGCCAGCACCAATACAGGGGCCGGTTTCAGGCCCCAGCATTTT.

The rearrangement uses TRBV5-6 and TRBJ1-2, with 7 nucleotides matching TRBD1. The CDR3 runs to 14 residues. Germline lookup yields CDR1 SGHDT and CDR2 YYEEEE. The trim removed 3 bases at V and 3 bases at J, leaving 5 bases unmatched. CDR3 protein: CASSSTGVHYGYTF. The CDR3 DNA is TGTGCCAGCAGCTCTACAGGGGTGCACTATGGCTACACCTTC.

The V call is TRBV27, the J call TRBJ1-1; possible D gene TRBD1, 5 bases. Trimming shortened V by 5 bases and J by 1 base, and 11 bases separated the two germline ends. Germline values: CDR1 MNHEY, CDR2 SMNVEV (reference sequence). The CDR3 consists of 14 residues. The CDR3 DNA reads as TGTGCCAGCAGTCAGGGACGGGGGAACACTGAAGCTTTCTTT. Translating it yields CASSQGRGNTEAFF.

In this sample, this clone turned up a few times. V is TRBV10-3 and J is TRBJ2-7; perhaps TRBD1 as D (7 bases). In germline, CDR1 is ENHRY, CDR2 SYGVKD. Trimming removed 7 bases at V and 6 bases at J, with 16 bases between. The CDR3 spans 13 residues. The CDR3 here is CAITGLQGGEQYF. In DNA, the CDR3 is TGTGCCATCACAGGGCTCCAGGGGGGCGAGCAGTACTTC.

This clone was recorded a few times. The chain recombines TRBV7-3 with TRBJ2-6; a possible D gene is TRBD2 (6 bases). The CDR3 spans 13 residues. V lost 5 bases and J lost 15, with 17 bases in between. Per germline, CDR1 SGHTA and CDR2 FQGTGA. CDR3 coding DNA: TGTGCCAGCAGCCTAGACGGGACTTGGGGCCTGACTTTC. Its translation is CASSLDGTWGLTF. The full variable domain, rest sourced from reference TRBV7-3 and TRBJ2-6, is GAGVSQTPSNKVTEKGKYVELRCDPISGHTALYWYRQSLGQGPEFLIYFQGTGAADDSGLPNDRFFAVRPEGSVSTLKIQRTERGDSAVYLCASSLDGTWGLTFGAGSRLTVL.

There are a few counts of this clone. This chain uses TRBV5-1 with TRBJ1-2, with unresolved D. In germline, CDR1 is SGHRS, CDR2 YFSETQ. V lost 0 bases to trimming and J lost 10 bases, with 16 bases between them. CDR3 length equals 14 residues. This CDR3 is CASSLVESKLDYTF. The DNA of the CDR3 is TGCGCCAGCAGCTTGGTGGAATCTAAGCTGGACTACACCTTC.

Many counts were recorded for this clone. Within the sample, other DNA sequences also encode this same CDR3. The chain links TRBV9 to TRBJ2-3; D unclear. The CDR3 loop spans 14 amino acids. V dropped 2 bases and J dropped 0 bases, with 7 bases sitting between them. The V gene's germline CDR1 is SGDLS and CDR2 YYNGEE. The CDR3 region is CASSVDPSTDTQYF. CDR3 DNA: TGTGCCAGCAGCGTGGATCCTAGCACAGATACGCAGTATTTT.

As regards this clone: At the DNA level, this CDR3 is encoded by other sequences in the same sample as well. This sequence joins TRBV30 and TRBJ1-1, with D unresolved. The V and J ends lost 0 bases and 1 base respectively, with 6 bases between them. The CDR3 totals 13 residues. Germline values: CDR1 GTSNPN, CDR2 SVGIG (reference sequence). CDR3 bases: TGTGCCTGGAGTGTACGTAGGAACACTGAAGCTTTCTTT. Encoded protein: CAWSVRRNTEAFF.

This clone was detected only once. The chain uses TRBV14 and TRBJ2-4; 8 nucleotides align to TRBD2. The CDR3 runs to 19 residues. V lost 1 base and J lost 2; bases outside the gene matches: 13. Germline V gives CDR1 SGHDN, CDR2 FVKESK. Here the CDR3 reads CASSQAPVGAGGTKNIQYF. CDR3 bases: TGTGCCAGCAGCCAAGCCCCTGTGGGGGCGGGAGGAACCAAAAACATTCAGTACTTC. The whole variable domain, filled in from reference TRBV14 and TRBJ2-4, reads EAGVTQFPSHSVIEKGQTVTLRCDPISGHDNLYWYRRVMGKEIKFLLHFVKESKQDESGMPNNRFLAERTGGTYSTLKVQPAELEDSGVYFCASSQAPVGAGGTKNIQYFGAGTRLSVL.

V gene TRBV6-1 combines with J gene TRBJ2-7, with D tentatively TRBD1 (6 bases). The germline gives CDR1 MNHNS, CDR2 SASEGT. The V and J ends lost 8 bases and 2 bases respectively, with 16 bases between them. The CDR3 length is 14 residues. The CDR3 is CASFRDTTTYEQYF. CDR3 nucleotide sequence: TGTGCCAGCTTCCGGGACACAACAACCTACGAGCAGTACTTC.

The chain couples TRBV7-2 to TRBJ2-1; possible D gene TRBD2, 5 bases. Germline V lookup: CDR1 SGHTA, CDR2 FQGNSA. Trimming took 3 bases from V and 4 from J, leaving 10 bases between them. CDR3 size: 14 residues. CDR3 loop: CASSLDGIYNEQFF. CDR3 sequence (DNA): TGTGCCAGCAGCTTGGACGGGATTTACAATGAGCAGTTCTTC. Together with reference TRBV7-2 and TRBJ2-1, the CDR3 gives the full variable domain: GAGVSQSPSNKVTEKGKDVELRCDPISGHTALYWYRQSLGQGLEFLIYFQGNSAPDKSGLPSDRFSAERTGGSVSTLTIQRTQQEDSAVYLCASSLDGIYNEQFFGPGTRLTVL.

The genes are TRBV7-9 and TRBJ2-7, with a tentative D call TRBD1 (5 bases). The CDR3 totals 13 residues. Trimming left V 3 bases short and J 3 bases short, with 9 bases between. Germline lookup yields CDR1 SEHNR and CDR2 FQNEAQ (reference sequence). CDR3 in amino acids: CASSLQGHYEQYF. In nucleotides, the CDR3 is TGTGCCAGCAGCTTGCAGGGCCACTACGAGCAGTACTTC. Full variable domain (rest looked up from reference TRBV7-9 and TRBJ2-7): DTGVSQNPRHKITKRGQNVTFRCDPISEHNRLYWYRQTLGQGPEFLTYFQNEAQLEKSRLLSDRFSAERPKGSFSTLEIQRTEQGDSAMYLCASSLQGHYEQYFGPGTRLTVT.